This TCR beta chain was sequenced for a study of OX40 agonist ivuxolimab in advanced cancers. Here immunoSEQ multiplex PCR was the method, and the copy in TCRdb shows in-frame clones only, minus some. Of tens of thousands of clones in the sample, around 87% were seen once. Trimming shortened V by 0 bases and J by 12 bases, and 16 bases separated the two germline ends. This CDR3 has 13 amino acids. CDR1 is SQVTM and CDR2 is ANQGSEA in the germline V gene. Sequencing was performed on CD4+ or CD8+ T cells sorted from blood, taken in a trial of the OX40 agonist ivuxolimab. The receptor was isolated from an adult with an advanced solid tumor such as melanoma, head and neck, liver or kidney cancer. This chain connects TRBV29-1 to TRBJ2-3; a possible D gene is TRBD1 (6 bases). For the CDR3, the DNA is TGCAGCGTTGAAGATTTGACAGGAGTTTTACAGTATTTT. It codes for CSVEDLTGVLQYF.